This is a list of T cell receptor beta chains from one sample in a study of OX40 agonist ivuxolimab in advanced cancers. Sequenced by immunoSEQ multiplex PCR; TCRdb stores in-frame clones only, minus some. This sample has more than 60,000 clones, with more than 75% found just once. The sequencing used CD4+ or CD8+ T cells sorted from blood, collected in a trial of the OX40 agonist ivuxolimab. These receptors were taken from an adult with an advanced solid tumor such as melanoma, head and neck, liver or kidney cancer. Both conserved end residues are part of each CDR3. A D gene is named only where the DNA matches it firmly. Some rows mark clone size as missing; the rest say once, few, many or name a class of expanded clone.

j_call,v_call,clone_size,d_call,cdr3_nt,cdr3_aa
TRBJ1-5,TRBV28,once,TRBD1,TGTGCCAGCAGGGAAGACAGGGCGCGGGGTCAGCCCCAGCATTTT,CASREDRARGQPQHF
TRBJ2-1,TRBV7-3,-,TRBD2,TGTGCCAGCAGCTTAAGAGCCTCTAGCGGGGGGCTATACAATGAGCAGTTCTTC,CASSLRASSGGLYNEQFF
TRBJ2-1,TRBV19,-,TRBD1,TGTGCCAGTAGTCTAGGACAGGGGGGGTCCTACAATGAGCAGTTCTTC,CASSLGQGGSYNEQFF
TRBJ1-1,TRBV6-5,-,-,TGTGCCAGCAGTACCACAGGCCGGACTGAAGCTTTCTTT,CASSTTGRTEAFF
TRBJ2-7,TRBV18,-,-,TGTGCCAGCTCACCGCAAAACTACGAGCAGTACTTC,CASSPQNYEQYF
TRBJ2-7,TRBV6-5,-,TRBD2,TGTGCCAGCAGTCGACTAGCGGGTCCAAACGAGCAGTACTTC,CASSRLAGPNEQYF
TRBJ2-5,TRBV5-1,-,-,TGCGCCAGCAGCTTGGTGCAGACCCAGTACTTC,CASSLVQTQYF
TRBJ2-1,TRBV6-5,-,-,TGTGCCAGCAGACCACAGGGTCTCAATGAGCAGTTCTTC,CASRPQGLNEQFF
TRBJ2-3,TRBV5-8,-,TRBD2,TGTGCCAGCAGCTTGGGACGAACTAGCGGGGGGTCCACTAGCACAGATACGCAGTATTTT,CASSLGRTSGGSTSTDTQYF
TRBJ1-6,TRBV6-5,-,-,TGTGCCAGCCGAGATCAGGGAGATTCACCCCTCCACTTT,CASRDQGDSPLHF
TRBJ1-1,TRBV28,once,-,TGTGCCAGCAGCAGCAGTGCAAGCGAAGCTTTCTTT,CASSSSASEAFF
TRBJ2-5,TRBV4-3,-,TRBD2,TGCGCCAGCAGCCAAACTCGGAGGGGACTAGCGGACTTGCGGGAAGAGACCCAGTACTTC,CASSQTRRGLADLREETQYF
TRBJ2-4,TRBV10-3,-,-,TGTGCCATCAGTGAGTCGATGAGGGAGAGCGCAAACATTCAGTACTTC,CAISESMRESANIQYF
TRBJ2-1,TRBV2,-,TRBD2,TGTGCCAGCTCTTGGCGGGGAGGGGATGAGCAGTTCTTC,CASSWRGGDEQFF
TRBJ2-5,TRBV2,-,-,TGTGCCAGCAGAGGGGGACTATCCTTGGCTGAGACCCAGTACTTC,CASRGGLSLAETQYF
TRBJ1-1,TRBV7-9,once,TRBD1,TGTGCCAGCAGCTTACAGGGGGCAAACACTGAAGCTTTCTTT,CASSLQGANTEAFF
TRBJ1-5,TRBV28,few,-,TGTGCCAGCAGGTCTGGGACGGCTAAGGATCACCCCCAGCATTTT,CASRSGTAKDHPQHF
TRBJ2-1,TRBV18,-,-,TGTGCCAGCTCACCACCGATGACCGAGGCAGGAGAGCAGTTCTTC,CASSPPMTEAGEQFF
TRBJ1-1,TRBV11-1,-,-,TGTGCCAGCACCTTGACGGCCTTGAACACTGAAGCTTTCTTT,CASTLTALNTEAFF
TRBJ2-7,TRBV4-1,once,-,TGCGCCAGCAATGACCGCCATGGGAACTACGAGCAGTACTTC,CASNDRHGNYEQYF
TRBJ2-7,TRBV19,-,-,TGTGCCAGTAGTATATTTCCAGGCCACTACGAGCAGTACTTC,CASSIFPGHYEQYF
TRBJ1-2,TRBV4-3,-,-,TGCGCCAGCAGCCAGGGCAGGGAAGGGTATGGCTACACCTTC,CASSQGREGYGYTF
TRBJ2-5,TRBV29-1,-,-,TGCAGTGAGAAGGGGATTGAAGAGACCCAGTACTTC,CSEKGIEETQYF
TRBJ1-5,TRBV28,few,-,TGTGCCAGCAGTTTCTTTGACAGAGTGATCTATCAGCCCCAGCATTTT,CASSFFDRVIYQPQHF
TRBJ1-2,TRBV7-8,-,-,TGTGCCAGCAGCTTTCTCCAGGGCGGTAACTATGGCTACACCTTC,CASSFLQGGNYGYTF
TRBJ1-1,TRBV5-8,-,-,TGTGCCAGCAGCTTCCCAGGGAACACTGAAGCTTTCTTT,CASSFPGNTEAFF
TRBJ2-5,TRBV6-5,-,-,TGTGCCAGCACACCTCGCCCCCGAGGACAATTGACCCAGTACTTC,CASTPRPRGQLTQYF
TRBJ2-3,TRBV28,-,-,TGTGCCAGCCCCGAGGGCACGACAGATACGCAGTATTTT,CASPEGTTDTQYF
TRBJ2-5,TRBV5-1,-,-,TGCGCCAGCAGCTTGACAGGGTCACAAGAGACCCAGTACTTC,CASSLTGSQETQYF
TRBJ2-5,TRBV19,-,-,TGTGCCAGTAGTTCCTGGGACGCCCAACCCCAGTACTTC,CASSSWDAQPQYF
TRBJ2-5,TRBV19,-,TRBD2,TGTGCCAGTAGTATAGTTGGAGCGGGGGTGGAGACCCAGTACTTC,CASSIVGAGVETQYF
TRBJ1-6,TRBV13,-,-,TGTGCCAGCAGCTCCGGAGTTAATTCACCCCTCCACTTT,CASSSGVNSPLHF
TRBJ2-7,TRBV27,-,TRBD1,TGTGCCAGCTCCCACCGGACAGGCGAAGCCTACGAGCAGTACTTC,CASSHRTGEAYEQYF
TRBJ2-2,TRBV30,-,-,TGTGCCTGGAGGTGGGGGAACACCGGGGAGCTGTTTTTT,CAWRWGNTGELFF
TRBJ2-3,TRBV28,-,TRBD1,TGTGCCAGCAGTCCACAGGGGTTGGGCACAGATACGCAGTATTTT,CASSPQGLGTDTQYF
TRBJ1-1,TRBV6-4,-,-,TGTGCCAGCAGAGAGACAGTGGACACTGAAGCTTTCTTT,CASRETVDTEAFF
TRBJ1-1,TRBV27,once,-,TGTGCCAGCAGTTTATCCGGAGGGGCGTCCGGCACTGAAGCTTTCTTT,CASSLSGGASGTEAFF
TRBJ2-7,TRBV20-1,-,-,TGCAGTGCCAAGGTCTTGGAGCAGTACTTC,CSAKVLEQYF
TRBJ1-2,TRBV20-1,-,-,TGCAGTGCTGGCAGAGAGGGCTACACCTTC,CSAGREGYTF
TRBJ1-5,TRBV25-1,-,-,TGTGCCACCGGTTTCGGGTCGAGTAATCAGCCCCAGCATTTT,CATGFGSSNQPQHF
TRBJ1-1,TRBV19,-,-,TGTGCCAGTAACGGAGTTATGAACACTGAAGCTTTCTTT,CASNGVMNTEAFF
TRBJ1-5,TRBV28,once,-,TGTGCCAGCAGTTTAGGTCAGGGGTATCAGCCCCAGCATTTT,CASSLGQGYQPQHF
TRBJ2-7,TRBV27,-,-,TGTGCCAGCAGTTCAAACCTCGGGGGACCCTCTACTGAGCAGTACTTC,CASSSNLGGPSTEQYF
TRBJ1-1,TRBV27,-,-,TGTGCCAGCTCCTTTTCAGGGTTGGTAACTGAAGCTTTCTTT,CASSFSGLVTEAFF
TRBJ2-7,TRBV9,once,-,TGTGCCAGCAGCGTAGAGGGAAGGTCGGACGAGCAGTACTTC,CASSVEGRSDEQYF
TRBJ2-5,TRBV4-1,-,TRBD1,TGCGCCAGCAGCCAAGACAGGGGGCCAGAGACCCAGTACTTC,CASSQDRGPETQYF
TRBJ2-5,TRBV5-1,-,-,TGCGCCAGCAGCTTGGGAACAGAAGAGACCCAGTACTTC,CASSLGTEETQYF
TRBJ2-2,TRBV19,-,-,TGTGCCAGTAAGGGCGGCACAGGACCGTCCACCGGGGAGCTGTTTTTT,CASKGGTGPSTGELFF
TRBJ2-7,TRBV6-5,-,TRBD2,TGTGCCAGCAGTTTTGGACTAGCGTACTACGAGCAGTACTTC,CASSFGLAYYEQYF